A single sample gave rise to the 29 T cell receptor beta chains below, sequenced in a study of blood T cells in healthy people across ages. A second PCR, run for roughly 7 to 12 cycles, used a sample-barcoded 5' primer plus a J-beta primer mix. TCRdb passed the 5' RACE reads through MiXCR, listing each CDR3 protein once. The sample holds about 1.8 million distinct CDR3 sequences, just under 50% seen once. The source material was blood. These receptors were obtained from a woman between 35 and 50 years old in good health.

The rearrangement links TRBV11-2 to TRBJ2-7; tentatively, D is TRBD2 (6 bases). V gave up 3 bases and J gave up 2 bases, with 14 bases separating them. Germline values: CDR1 SGHAT, CDR2 FQNNGV. The CDR3 is 15 residues long. The CDR3 loop reads CASSFVGTGAYEQYF. The CDR3 bases are TGTGCCAGCAGCTTTGTCGGGACGGGAGCCTACGAGCAGTACTTC.

Many counts were recorded for this clonotype. The CDR3 reads CASSQEGTEADTQYF. DNA for the CDR3: TGTGCCAGCAGCCAAGAGGGGACAGAGGCGGATACGCAGTATTTT. The chain has TRBV4-2 and TRBJ2-3; TRBD1 aligns across 7 bases. With 0 bases clipped from V and 6 bases from J, the junction kept 6 bases outside the gene matches. The length of the CDR3 is 15 residues. Per germline, CDR1 LGHNA and CDR2 YNFKEQ.

This chain joins TRBV7-2 and TRBJ2-5; D is unresolved. CDR1 SGHTA and CDR2 FQGNSA come from the germline V gene. CDR3 length: 15 amino acids. Trimming left V 5 bases short and J 4 bases short, with 17 bases between. The CDR3 nucleotides are TGTGCCAGCAGCCGTGGAAGGGTCGGAATAGAGACCCAGTACTTC. It specifies CASSRGRVGIETQYF.

The V gene is TRBV27, the J gene TRBJ1-2; no reliable D call. The CDR3 sequence is 16 residues long. CDR1 and CDR2 (germline): MNHEY, SMNVEV (reference sequence). V lost 0 bases and J lost 0, with 11 bases in between. CDR3 region: CASSLSNGDTNYGYTF. The DNA for the CDR3 is TGTGCCAGCAGTTTATCGAACGGGGATACTAACTATGGCTACACCTTC.

V usage is TRBV28 and J usage is TRBJ2-3; D not resolved. V lost 4 bases, J lost 5 bases, and 16 bases lay in between. The germline V gene has CDR1 MDHEN and CDR2 SYDVKM. The CDR3 loop spans 15 amino acids. The CDR3 DNA sequence: TGTGCCAGCAGTTCGACTGCTAGGGCCGGAGATACGCAGTATTTT. This encodes CASSSTARAGDTQYF.

V usage is TRBV29-1 and J usage is TRBJ1-2; D ambiguous. Trimming pared 6 bases from V and 7 bases from J, leaving 6 bases between. CDR1 and CDR2 from the germline V gene are SQVTM and ANQGSEA. The length of the CDR3 is 9 residues. The CDR3 sequence: CSVDVGYTF. CDR3 nucleotides: TGCAGCGTGGACGTTGGCTACACCTTC.

V gene TRBV28 combines with J gene TRBJ2-6; D might be TRBD1 (5 bases). From germline, CDR1 is MDHEN and CDR2 SYDVKM. The CDR3 extends over 16 amino acids. Trimming left V 2 bases short and J 2 bases short, with 10 bases between. CDR3 nucleotide sequence: TGTGCCAGCAGTTTACTCGTCAGGGCTGGGGCCAACGTCCTGACTTTC. Its translation: CASSLLVRAGANVLTF.

The chain employs TRBV12-3 or TRBV12-4 and TRBJ2-5; a weak D match, TRBD1 (5 bases). The J call may be faulty, since TRBJ2-7 better matches the DNA end. The CDR3 has 14 amino acids. The CDR3 is CASSDADSSYEQYF. The CDR3 DNA reads TGTGCCAGCAGCGACGCAGACAGCTCCTACGAGCAGTACTTC.

This clonotype showed up just once. The chain couples TRBV20-1 to TRBJ1-1; maybe TRBD1 (5 bases). The CDR3 extends over 13 amino acids. Trimming pared 6 bases from V and 4 bases from J, leaving 15 bases between. The germline V gene encodes CDR1 DFQATT and CDR2 SNEGSKA (reference sequence). The CDR3 DNA follows: TGCAGTGCGGCGGCGGGGCGTGGCACTGAAGCTTTCTTT. This sequence encodes CSAAAGRGTEAFF.

The genes are TRBV15 and TRBJ2-5, with D perhaps assigned TRBD1 or TRBD2 (5 bases each). Trimming took off 2 bases at V and 7 bases at J, with 23 bases between the two ends. From germline, CDR1 is LNHNV and CDR2 YYDKDF (reference sequence). The CDR3 spans 17 residues. The CDR3 reads CATSRPAGTSIGGTQYF. The CDR3 nucleotides are TGTGCCACCAGCAGACCCGCCGGGACCTCCATCGGAGGGACCCAGTACTTC.

This clonotype was counted a few times. The gene calls are TRBV7-2 and TRBJ2-3, with TRBD2 matching 11 bases. Germline V gives CDR1 SGHTA, CDR2 FQGNSA. V was pared by 5 bases and J by 4 bases, with 2 bases of the junction left unmatched. This CDR3 is 14 amino acids long. CDR3 coding DNA: TGTGCCAGCAGCGTTAGCGGGGGGGCAGATACGCAGTATTTT. Translating gives CASSVSGGADTQYF. Using reference TRBV7-2 and TRBJ2-3 for the parts outside the CDR3, the full variable domain is GAGVSQSPSNKVTEKGKDVELRCDPISGHTALYWYRQSLGQGLEFLIYFQGNSAPDKSGLPSDRFSAERTGGSVSTLTIQRTQQEDSAVYLCASSVSGGADTQYFGPGTRLTVL.

V gene TRBV20-1 combines with J gene TRBJ2-2; tentative D call: TRBD1 (6 bases). The germline V gene encodes CDR1 DFQATT and CDR2 SNEGSKA (reference sequence). Trimming cost V 1 base and J 6 bases, with 12 bases left between them. The CDR3 is 14 amino acids. CDR3 region: CSARVRGAAGELFF. The CDR3 DNA reads TGCAGTGCTAGAGTCAGGGGAGCGGCCGGGGAGCTGTTTTTT.

In this sample, this clonotype turned up a few times. The V gene is TRBV9, the J gene TRBJ1-2, with 9 nucleotides matching TRBD1. In germline, CDR1 is SGDLS, CDR2 YYNGEE. The CDR3 extends over 14 amino acids. Losses at the gene ends were 0 bases for V and 8 bases for J; bases not matched to a gene: 5. The CDR3 nucleotides read TGTGCCAGCAGCGTAGCCGGGACAGGGTACGGCTACACCTTC. Translated, it gives CASSVAGTGYGYTF.

The CDR3 region has the DNA TGCAGTGCTAGTTGGGTCCGACGGGGGGATGAGCAGTTCTTC. Encoded protein: CSASWVRRGDEQFF. The gene calls are TRBV20-1 and TRBJ2-1; 7 nucleotides align to TRBD2. The germline gives CDR1 DFQATT, CDR2 SNEGSKA (reference sequence). The CDR3 spans 14 residues. The V gene end was trimmed by 3 bases and the J gene end by 8 bases; junction bases not matched to a gene: 10.

The V and J genes are TRBV7-2 and TRBJ2-7; D possibly matches TRBD1 or TRBD2 (5 bases each). V was shortened by 3 bases and J by 6 bases, with 12 bases between the two germline ends. The CDR3 contains 13 residues. Germline values: CDR1 SGHTA, CDR2 FQGNSA. CDR3 in DNA: TGTGCCAGCAGCTTGGGGGAACACTGCGAGCAGTACTTC. This translates into CASSLGEHCEQYF.

This clonotype was counted ten times or more. The chain is built from TRBV27 and TRBJ2-6, with D hard to call. CDR1 MNHEY and CDR2 SMNVEV come from the germline V gene (reference sequence). Trimming cost V 7 bases and J 0 bases, with 4 bases left between them. The length of the CDR3 is 13 residues. This CDR3 is CASTASGANVLTF. Written as DNA, the CDR3 is TGTGCCAGCACCGCCTCTGGGGCCAACGTCCTGACTTTC.

This clonotype was seen more than once but under ten times. A much larger clonotype is one base distant, so this may be a read error. This chain uses TRBV9 with TRBJ2-6, with 8 bases fitting TRBD2. Germline V CDR1 and CDR2: SGDLS, YYNGEE. This CDR3 has 18 residues. The CDR3 nucleotides are TGTGCCAGCAGCGTAGGTGCGGGGGGTATCTCTGGGGCCAACGTCCCGACTTTC. It specifies CASSVGAGGISGANVPTF.

The chain is built from TRBV7-6 and TRBJ2-7; 7 nucleotides line up with TRBD1. J gave up 3 bases and V 8 bases, and 7 bases lay outside the gene matches. The CDR3 has 13 residues. Germline CDR1 and CDR2: SGHVS and FNYEAQ. The CDR3 here is CASGMAGGYEQYF. In DNA, the CDR3 is TGTGCCAGCGGTATGGCAGGGGGCTACGAGCAGTACTTC.

This clonotype came up a few times. V gene TRBV6-5 combines with J gene TRBJ2-5; possibly TRBD1 or TRBD2 for D (5 bases each). The ends were cut back, 10 bases at V and 2 bases at J, with 14 bases in the middle. Germline V CDR1 and CDR2: MNHEY, SVGAGI. The CDR3 runs to 13 residues. The chain's CDR3 is CATLPGQQETQYF. The CDR3 DNA is TGTGCCACCCTCCCGGGGCAGCAAGAGACCCAGTACTTC.

The CDR3 nucleotides are TGCGCCAGCGATCGGGGGGAAGCCACAGATACGCAGTATTTT. Its translation is CASDRGEATDTQYF. The V call is TRBV5-1, the J call TRBJ2-3; 7 nucleotides align to TRBD2. CDR3 size: 14 residues. Unmatched junction bases numbered 7, after V lost 7 bases and J lost 2 bases. Per germline, CDR1 SGHRS and CDR2 YFSETQ. The full variable domain, its missing parts supplied by reference TRBV5-1 and TRBJ2-3, is KAGVTQTPRYLIKTRGQQVTLSCSPISGHRSVSWYQQTPGQGLQFLFEYFSETQRNKGNFPGRFSGRQFSNSRSEMNVSTLELGDSALYLCASDRGEATDTQYFGPGTRLTVL.

The J gene is TRBJ2-7, the V gene TRBV7-2; 9 bases fit TRBD1. The J call may not be correct, given that the DNA end is closer to TRBJ2-5. CDR3 size: 14 residues. The germline gives CDR1 SGHTA, CDR2 FQGNSA. DNA for the CDR3: TGTGCCAGCAGCTCCAGGACAGGGGAAGTGACCCAGTACTTC. Its translation: CASSSRTGEVTQYF.

This clonotype was observed a few times. The CDR3 DNA is TGTGCCAGCAGTTTATATGGTAGCGGGGGTAACAATGAGCAGTTCTTC. Its translation is CASSLYGSGGNNEQFF. The V call is TRBV28, the J call TRBJ2-1, with 9 nucleotides matching TRBD2. In germline, CDR1 is MDHEN, CDR2 SYDVKM. The CDR3 runs 16 residues. After removal of 1 base from V and 5 bases from J, the junction contained 6 bases not matched to a gene.

This clonotype was recorded at least ten times. The J gene is TRBJ2-5, the V gene TRBV7-2; 9 bases are a match to TRBD1. CDR1 and CDR2 (germline): SGHTA, FQGNSA. V was pared by 4 bases and J by 5 bases, with 8 bases of the junction left unmatched. CDR3 size: 15 residues. The CDR3 sequence is CASSSGQGSGETQYF. CDR3 nucleotides: TGTGCCAGCAGCTCCGGACAGGGGTCAGGGGAGACCCAGTACTTC.

There are a few counts of this clonotype. V usage is TRBV6-2 or TRBV6-3 and J usage is TRBJ2-6; the D is unclear. Germline V gives CDR1 MNHEY, CDR2 SVGEGT. Trimming took 5 bases from V and 3 from J, leaving 17 bases between them. This CDR3 contains 17 residues. This CDR3 is CASSDYLGPYGANVLTF. The CDR3 DNA reads TGTGCCAGCAGTGATTACTTAGGGCCGTATGGGGCCAACGTCCTGACTTTC.

The chain employs TRBV12-3 or TRBV12-4 and TRBJ2-3; D gene unclear. CDR3 length: 14 amino acids. Trimming shortened V by 4 bases and J by 5 bases, and 13 bases separated the two germline ends. The CDR3 is CASSSRLDQDTQYF. The CDR3, as DNA: TGTGCCAGCAGTTCCCGATTGGACCAAGATACGCAGTATTTT.

The rearrangement uses TRBV15 and TRBJ1-1, with no clear D. The CDR3 length is 13 residues. V was cut by 6 bases and J by 0 bases, with 8 bases left in between. Germline CDR1 is LNHNV and CDR2 is YYDKDF (reference sequence). The CDR3 bases are TGTGCCACCAGGAAGGGCATGAACACTGAAGCTTTCTTT. Translating it yields CATRKGMNTEAFF.

J is TRBJ2-3 and V is TRBV6-2 or TRBV6-3; D ambiguous. This CDR3 comprises 15 residues. Deletions cut 0 bases from V and 4 bases from J, with 11 bases between. The V gene's germline CDR1 is MNHEY and CDR2 SVGEGT. The CDR3 reads CASSYSTARADTQYF. DNA of the CDR3: TGTGCCAGCAGTTACTCGACGGCGAGAGCAGATACGCAGTATTTT.

The chain combines TRBV28 with TRBJ2-6; a possible D gene is TRBD1 (6 bases). Germline values: CDR1 MDHEN, CDR2 SYDVKM. V dropped 8 bases and J dropped 0 bases, with 11 bases sitting between them. This CDR3 is built from 15 residues. The DNA for the CDR3 is TGTGCCAGCCTAACAGGGCCCTCTGGGGCCAACGTCCTGACTTTC. Its translation: CASLTGPSGANVLTF. The whole variable domain, remainder taken from reference TRBV28 and TRBJ2-6, is DVKVTQSSRYLVKRTGEKVFLECVQDMDHENMFWYRQDPGLGLRLIYFSYDVKMKEKGDIPEGYSVSREKKERFSLILESASTNQTSMYLCASLTGPSGANVLTFGAGSRLTVL.

This clonotype was counted only a few times. CDR3: CSAPGGGGQETQYF. CDR3 in DNA: TGCAGTGCCCCTGGCGGGGGTGGCCAAGAGACCCAGTACTTC. V is TRBV20-1 and J is TRBJ2-5, with TRBD2 identical over 7 bases. The CDR3 totals 14 residues. The V segment lost 6 bases and the J segment 1 base; nucleotides outside the gene matches: 8. Germline assignment: CDR1 DFQATT and CDR2 SNEGSKA (reference sequence).